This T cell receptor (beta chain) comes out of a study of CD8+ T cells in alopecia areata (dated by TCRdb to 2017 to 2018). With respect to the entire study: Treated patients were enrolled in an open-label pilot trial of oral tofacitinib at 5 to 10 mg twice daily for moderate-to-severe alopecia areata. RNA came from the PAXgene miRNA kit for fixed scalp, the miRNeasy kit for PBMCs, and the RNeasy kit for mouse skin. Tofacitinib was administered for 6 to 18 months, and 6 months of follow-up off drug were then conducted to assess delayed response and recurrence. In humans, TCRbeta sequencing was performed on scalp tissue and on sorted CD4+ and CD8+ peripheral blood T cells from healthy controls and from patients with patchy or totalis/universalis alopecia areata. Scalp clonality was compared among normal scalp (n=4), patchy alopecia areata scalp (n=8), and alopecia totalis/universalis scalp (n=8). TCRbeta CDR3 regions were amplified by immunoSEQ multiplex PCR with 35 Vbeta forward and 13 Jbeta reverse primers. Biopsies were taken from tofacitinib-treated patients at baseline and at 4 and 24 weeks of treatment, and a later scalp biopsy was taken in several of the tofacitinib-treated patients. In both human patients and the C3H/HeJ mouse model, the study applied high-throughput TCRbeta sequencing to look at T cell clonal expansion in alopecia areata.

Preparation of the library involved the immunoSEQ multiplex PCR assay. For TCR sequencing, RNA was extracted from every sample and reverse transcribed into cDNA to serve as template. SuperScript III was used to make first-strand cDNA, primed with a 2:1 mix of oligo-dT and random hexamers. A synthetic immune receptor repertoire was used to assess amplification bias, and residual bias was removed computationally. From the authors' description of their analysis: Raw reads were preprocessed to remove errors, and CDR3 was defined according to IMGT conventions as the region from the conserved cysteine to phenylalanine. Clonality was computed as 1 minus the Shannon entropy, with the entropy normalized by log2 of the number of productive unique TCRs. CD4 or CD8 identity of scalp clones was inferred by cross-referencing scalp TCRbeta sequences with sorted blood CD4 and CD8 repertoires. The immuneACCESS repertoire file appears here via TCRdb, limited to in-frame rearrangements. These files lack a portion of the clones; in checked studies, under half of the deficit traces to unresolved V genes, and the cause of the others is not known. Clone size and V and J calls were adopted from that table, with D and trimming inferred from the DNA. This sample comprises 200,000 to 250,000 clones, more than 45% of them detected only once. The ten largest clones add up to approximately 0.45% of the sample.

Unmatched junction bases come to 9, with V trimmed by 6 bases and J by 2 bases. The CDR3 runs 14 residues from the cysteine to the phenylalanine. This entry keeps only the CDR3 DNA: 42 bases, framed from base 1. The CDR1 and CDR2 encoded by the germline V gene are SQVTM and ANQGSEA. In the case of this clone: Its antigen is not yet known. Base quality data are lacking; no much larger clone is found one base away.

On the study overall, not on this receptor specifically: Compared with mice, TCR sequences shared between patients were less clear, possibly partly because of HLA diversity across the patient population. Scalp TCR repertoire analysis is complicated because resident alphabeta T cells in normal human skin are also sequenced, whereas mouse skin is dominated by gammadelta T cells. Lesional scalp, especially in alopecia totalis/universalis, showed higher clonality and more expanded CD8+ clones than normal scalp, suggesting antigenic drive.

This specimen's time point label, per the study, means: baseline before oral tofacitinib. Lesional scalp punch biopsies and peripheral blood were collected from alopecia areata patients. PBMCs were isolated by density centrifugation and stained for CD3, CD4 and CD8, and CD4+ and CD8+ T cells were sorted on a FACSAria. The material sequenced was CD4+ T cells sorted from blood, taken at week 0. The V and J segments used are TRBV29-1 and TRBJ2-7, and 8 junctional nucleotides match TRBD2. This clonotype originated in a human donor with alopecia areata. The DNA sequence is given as TGCAGCGTCATCTTTCCTAGCGGGCCCTACGAGCAGTACTTC. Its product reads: CSVIFPSGPYEQYF.